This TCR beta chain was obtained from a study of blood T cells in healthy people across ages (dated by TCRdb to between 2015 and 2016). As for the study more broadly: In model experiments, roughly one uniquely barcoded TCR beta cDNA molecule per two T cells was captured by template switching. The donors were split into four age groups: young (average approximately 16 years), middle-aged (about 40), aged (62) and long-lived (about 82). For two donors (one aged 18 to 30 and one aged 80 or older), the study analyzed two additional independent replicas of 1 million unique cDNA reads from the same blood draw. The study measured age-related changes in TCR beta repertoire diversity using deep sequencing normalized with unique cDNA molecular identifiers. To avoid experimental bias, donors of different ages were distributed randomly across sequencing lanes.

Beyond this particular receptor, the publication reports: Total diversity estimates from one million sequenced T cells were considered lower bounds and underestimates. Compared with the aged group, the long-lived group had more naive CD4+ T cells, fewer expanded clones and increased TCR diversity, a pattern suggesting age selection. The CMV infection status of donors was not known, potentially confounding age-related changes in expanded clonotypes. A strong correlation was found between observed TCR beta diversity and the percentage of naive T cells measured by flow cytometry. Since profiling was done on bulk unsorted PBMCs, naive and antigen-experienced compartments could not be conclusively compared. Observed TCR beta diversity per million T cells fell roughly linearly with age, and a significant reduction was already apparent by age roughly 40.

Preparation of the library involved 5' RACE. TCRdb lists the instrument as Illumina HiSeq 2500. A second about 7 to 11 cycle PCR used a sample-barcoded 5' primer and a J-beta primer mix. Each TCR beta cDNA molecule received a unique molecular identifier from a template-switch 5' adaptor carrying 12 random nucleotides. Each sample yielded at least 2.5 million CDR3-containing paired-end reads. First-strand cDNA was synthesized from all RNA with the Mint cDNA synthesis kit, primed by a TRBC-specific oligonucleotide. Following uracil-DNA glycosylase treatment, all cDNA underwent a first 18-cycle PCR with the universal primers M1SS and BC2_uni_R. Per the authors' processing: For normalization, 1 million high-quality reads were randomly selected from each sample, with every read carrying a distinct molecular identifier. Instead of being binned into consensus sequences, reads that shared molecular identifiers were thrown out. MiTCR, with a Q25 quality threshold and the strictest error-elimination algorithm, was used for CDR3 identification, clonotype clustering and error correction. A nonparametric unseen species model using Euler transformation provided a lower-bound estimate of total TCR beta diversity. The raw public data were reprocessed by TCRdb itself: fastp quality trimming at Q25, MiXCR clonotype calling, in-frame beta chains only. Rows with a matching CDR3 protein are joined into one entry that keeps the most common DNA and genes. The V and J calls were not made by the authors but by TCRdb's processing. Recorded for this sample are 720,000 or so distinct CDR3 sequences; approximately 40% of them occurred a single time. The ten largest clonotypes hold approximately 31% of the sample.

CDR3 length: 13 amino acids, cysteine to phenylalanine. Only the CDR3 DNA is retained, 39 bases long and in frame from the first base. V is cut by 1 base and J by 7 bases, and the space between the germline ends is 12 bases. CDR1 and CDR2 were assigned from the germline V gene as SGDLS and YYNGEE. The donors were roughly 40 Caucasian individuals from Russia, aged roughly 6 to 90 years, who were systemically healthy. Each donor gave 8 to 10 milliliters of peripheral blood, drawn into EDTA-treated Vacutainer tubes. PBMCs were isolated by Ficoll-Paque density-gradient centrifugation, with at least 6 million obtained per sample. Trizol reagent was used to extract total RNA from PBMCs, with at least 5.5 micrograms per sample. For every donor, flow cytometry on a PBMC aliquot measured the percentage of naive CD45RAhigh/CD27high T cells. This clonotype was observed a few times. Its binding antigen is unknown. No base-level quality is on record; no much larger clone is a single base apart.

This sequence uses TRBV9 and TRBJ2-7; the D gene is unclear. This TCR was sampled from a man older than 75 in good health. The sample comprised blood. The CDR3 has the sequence CASSVSRVGEQYF. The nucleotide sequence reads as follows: TGTGCCAGCAGCGTATCAAGGGTGGGAGAGCAGTACTTC. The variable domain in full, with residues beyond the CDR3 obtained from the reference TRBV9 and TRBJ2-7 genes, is DSGVTQTPKHLITATGQRVTLRCSPRSGDLSVYWYQQSLDQGLQFLIQYYNGEERAKGNILERFSAQQFPDLHSELNLSSLELGDSALYFCASSVSRVGEQYFGPGTRLTVT.